This T cell receptor (beta chain) was identified during a study of T cell responses to AZD1222 COVID-19 vaccine. Regarding the study as a whole: Repertoires were sampled only after the peak T cell response. Recipients of AZD1222 seropositive at baseline numbered only 5 or 6. Most donors were white British, females outnumbered males, and clonal diversity was possibly underestimated.

TCRdb's copy holds only in-frame clones and misses some; the assay was immunoSEQ multiplex PCR. The table shows under 150,000 clones, with roughly 90% occurring only once. CDR1 is SEHNR, CDR2 FQNEAQ, per germline (reference sequence). The CDR3 contains 14 residues. Trimming cost V 5 bases and J 6 bases; bases outside gene matches: 8. On this clone: Its antigen is not known.

The gene calls are TRBV7-9 and TRBJ2-3; TRBD2 matches 7 bases. The sample was peripheral blood, taken on day 0 of AZD1222 vaccination. The clonotype was recovered from an adult in good health. CDR3 amino acids: CASSPTSSTDTQYF. The CDR3 DNA reads as TGTGCCAGCAGCCCGACTAGCTCTACGGATACGCAGTATTTT.